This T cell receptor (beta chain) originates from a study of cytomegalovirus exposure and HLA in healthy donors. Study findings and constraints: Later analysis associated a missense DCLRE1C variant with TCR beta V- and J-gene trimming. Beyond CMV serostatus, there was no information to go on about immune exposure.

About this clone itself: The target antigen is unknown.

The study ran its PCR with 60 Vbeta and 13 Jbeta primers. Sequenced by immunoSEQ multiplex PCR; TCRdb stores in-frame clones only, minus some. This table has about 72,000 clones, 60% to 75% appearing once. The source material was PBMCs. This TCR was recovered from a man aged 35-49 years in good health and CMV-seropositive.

The chain's CDR3 is CASSVGLVTDTQYF. In nucleotides, the CDR3 is TGTGCCAGCAGTGTTGGACTGGTCACAGATACGCAGTATTTT. This chain joins TRBV7-8 and TRBJ2-3; TRBD2 might be the D (5 bases). CDR3 length: 14 amino acids. The germline CDR1 and CDR2 sequences are SGHVS and FQNEAQ. With 6 bases removed from V and 2 bases from J, the gap between germline ends came to 12 bases.